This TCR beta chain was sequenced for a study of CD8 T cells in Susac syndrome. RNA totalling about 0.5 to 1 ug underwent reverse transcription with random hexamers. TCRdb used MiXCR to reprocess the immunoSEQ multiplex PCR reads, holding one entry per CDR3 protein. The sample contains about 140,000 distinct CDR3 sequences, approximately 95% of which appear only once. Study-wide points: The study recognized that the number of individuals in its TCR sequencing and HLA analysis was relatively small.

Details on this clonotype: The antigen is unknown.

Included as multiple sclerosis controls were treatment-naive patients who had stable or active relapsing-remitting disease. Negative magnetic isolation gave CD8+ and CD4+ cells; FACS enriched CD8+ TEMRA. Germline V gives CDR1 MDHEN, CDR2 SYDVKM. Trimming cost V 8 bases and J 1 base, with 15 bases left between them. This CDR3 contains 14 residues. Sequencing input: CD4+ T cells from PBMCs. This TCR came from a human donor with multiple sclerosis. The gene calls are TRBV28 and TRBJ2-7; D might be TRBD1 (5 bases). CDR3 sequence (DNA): TGTGCCAGCCTGAGACAGAGGCGATCCTACGAGCAGTACTTC. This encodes CASLRQRRSYEQYF.